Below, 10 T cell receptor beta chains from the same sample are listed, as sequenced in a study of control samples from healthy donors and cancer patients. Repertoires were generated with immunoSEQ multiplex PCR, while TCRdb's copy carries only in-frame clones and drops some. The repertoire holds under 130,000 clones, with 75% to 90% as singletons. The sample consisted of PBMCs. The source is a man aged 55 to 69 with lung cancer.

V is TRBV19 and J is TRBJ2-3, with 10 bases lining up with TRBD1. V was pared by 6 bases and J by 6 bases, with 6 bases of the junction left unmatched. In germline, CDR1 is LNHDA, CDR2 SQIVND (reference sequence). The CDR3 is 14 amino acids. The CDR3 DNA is TGTGCCAGTAGCAGGGACAGGGGAAGGGATACGCAGTATTTT. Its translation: CASSRDRGRDTQYF. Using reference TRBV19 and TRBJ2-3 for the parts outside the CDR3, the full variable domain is DGGITQSPKYLFRKEGQNVTLSCEQNLNHDAMYWYRQDPGQGLRLIYYSQIVNDFQKGDIAEGYSVSREKKESFPLTVTSAQKNPTAFYLCASSRDRGRDTQYFGPGTRLTVL.

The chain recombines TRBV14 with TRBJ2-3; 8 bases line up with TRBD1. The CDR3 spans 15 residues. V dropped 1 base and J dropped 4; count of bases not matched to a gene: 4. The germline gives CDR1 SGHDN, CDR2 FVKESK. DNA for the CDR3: TGTGCCAGCAGCCAAGGGACAGGGTTTGCAGATACGCAGTATTTT. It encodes CASSQGTGFADTQYF.

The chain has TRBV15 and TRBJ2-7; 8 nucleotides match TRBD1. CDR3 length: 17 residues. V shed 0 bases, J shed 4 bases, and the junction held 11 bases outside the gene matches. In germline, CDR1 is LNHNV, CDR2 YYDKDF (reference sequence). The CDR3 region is CATSRESAGQGFYEQYF. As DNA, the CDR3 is TGTGCCACCAGCAGAGAATCGGCCGGACAGGGATTTTACGAGCAGTACTTC.

The CDR3 spells CASSLANRDQPQHF. CDR3 nucleotide sequence: TGTGCCAGCAGCTTAGCAAACAGGGATCAGCCCCAGCATTTT. The chain has TRBV7-2 and TRBJ1-5; maybe TRBD1 (6 bases). The CDR3 loop spans 14 amino acids. V shed 0 bases and J shed 5 bases, with 8 bases lying between them. The V gene's germline CDR1 is SGHTA and CDR2 FQGNSA. The entire variable domain, with the rest obtained from reference TRBV7-2 and TRBJ1-5, is as follows: GAGVSQSPSNKVTEKGKDVELRCDPISGHTALYWYRQSLGQGLEFLIYFQGNSAPDKSGLPSDRFSAERTGGSVSTLTIQRTQQEDSAVYLCASSLANRDQPQHFGDGTRLSIL.

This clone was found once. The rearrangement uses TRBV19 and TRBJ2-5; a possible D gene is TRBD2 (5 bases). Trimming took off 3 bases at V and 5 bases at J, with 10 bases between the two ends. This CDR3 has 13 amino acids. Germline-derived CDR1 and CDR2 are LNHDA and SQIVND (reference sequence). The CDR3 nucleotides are TGTGCCAGTAGTATCTTGGGCGGGGAGACCCAGTACTTC. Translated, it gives CASSILGGETQYF.

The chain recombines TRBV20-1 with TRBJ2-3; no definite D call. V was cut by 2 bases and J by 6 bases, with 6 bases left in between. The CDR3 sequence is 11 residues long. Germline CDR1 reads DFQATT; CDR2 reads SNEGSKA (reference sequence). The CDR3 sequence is CSARFIDTQYF. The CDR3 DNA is TGCAGTGCTAGATTTATCGATACGCAGTATTTT.

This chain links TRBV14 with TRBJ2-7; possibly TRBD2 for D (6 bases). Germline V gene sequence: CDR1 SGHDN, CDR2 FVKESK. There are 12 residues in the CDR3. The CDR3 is CLSKRTTMEQYV. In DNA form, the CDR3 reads TGTCTGAGCAAGCGGACTACGATGGAGCAGTACGTC.

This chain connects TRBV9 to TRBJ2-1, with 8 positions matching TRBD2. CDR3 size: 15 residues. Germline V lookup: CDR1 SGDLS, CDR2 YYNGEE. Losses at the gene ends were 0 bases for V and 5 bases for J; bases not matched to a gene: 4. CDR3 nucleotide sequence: TGTGCCAGCAGCGTAGAAGCGGGGGAAGACAATGAGCAGTTCTTC. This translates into CASSVEAGEDNEQFF. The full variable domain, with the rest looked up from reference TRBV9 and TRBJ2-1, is DSGVTQTPKHLITATGQRVTLRCSPRSGDLSVYWYQQSLDQGLQFLIQYYNGEERAKGNILERFSAQQFPDLHSELNLSSLELGDSALYFCASSVEAGEDNEQFFGPGTRLTVL.

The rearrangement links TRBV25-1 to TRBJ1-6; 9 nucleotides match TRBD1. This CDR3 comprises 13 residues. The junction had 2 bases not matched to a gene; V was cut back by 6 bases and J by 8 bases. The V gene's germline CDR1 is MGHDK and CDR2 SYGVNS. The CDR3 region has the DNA TGTGCCAGCAGGGGACAGGGATATTCACCCCTCCACTTT. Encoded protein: CASRGQGYSPLHF.

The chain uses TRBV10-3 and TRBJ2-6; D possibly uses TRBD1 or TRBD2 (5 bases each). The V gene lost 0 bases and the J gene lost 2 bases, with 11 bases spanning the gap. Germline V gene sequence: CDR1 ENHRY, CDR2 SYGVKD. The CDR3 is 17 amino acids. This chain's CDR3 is CAISESVLGAGANVLTF. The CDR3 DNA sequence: TGTGCCATCAGTGAGTCTGTGTTGGGGGCTGGGGCCAACGTCCTGACTTTC.